The rows below give T cell receptor beta chains drawn from one sample of a study of shared clonotypes between healthy human individuals. Some clones are missing from TCRdb's copy, which holds only in-frame ones; the method was immunoSEQ multiplex PCR. The sample records some 2,000,000 clones, about 95% being singletons. Sequenced sample: naive CD8+ T cells sorted from blood. These receptors all come from a man aged 18 to 30 in good health. Both conserved end residues are part of each CDR3. D genes are given only for firm matches. Expanded clones get a size class; other rows say once, few or many, or leave the size out.

d_call j_call v_call clone_size cdr3_nt cdr3_aa
. TRBJ2-7 TRBV27 once TGTGCCAGCAGTTCGAGAACAAACTACGAGCAGTACTTC CASSSRTNYEQYF
TRBD2 TRBJ2-7 TRBV6-1 . TGTGCCAGCAGTGAATTCGAGGCGGGACTAGCGGGAAGCGAGCAGTACTTC CASSEFEAGLAGSEQYF
TRBD2 TRBJ2-3 TRBV5-4 . TGTGCCAGCAGCTGGGCGGGAGATTCAGATACGCAGTATTTT CASSWAGDSDTQYF
TRBD2 TRBJ2-5 TRBV6-5 . TGTGCCAGTATACTAGCGGGGGGGCCAGGAGAGACCCAGTACTTC CASILAGGPGETQYF
TRBD1 TRBJ1-5 TRBV7-9 . TGTGCCAGCAGCTTAGTTATCGGGACAGGCACCCAGCATTTT CASSLVIGTGTQHF
. TRBJ1-1 TRBV28 few TGTGCCAGCAGTTTGGGGAGGAACACTGAAGCTTTCTTT CASSLGRNTEAFF
. TRBJ2-7 TRBV9 . TGTGCCAGCACCCTCCTTATAAGGAATTCATACGAGCAGTACTTC CASTLLIRNSYEQYF
. TRBJ1-2 TRBV7-9 . TGTGCCAGCAGCTTAGCGGATGGCTACACCTTC CASSLADGYTF
TRBD2 TRBJ2-3 TRBV9 . TGTGCCAGCAGCGTAGGCGGGAGTTCCACAGATACGCAGTATTTT CASSVGGSSTDTQYF
TRBD2 TRBJ2-5 TRBV10-1 . TGCGCCAGCAGTGAGTCGACTAGCGGGCTGGAGACCCAGTACTTC CASSESTSGLETQYF
. TRBJ2-3 TRBV5-6 once TGTGCCAGCAGATTGAGGGGCGTCTCCACAGATACGCAGTATTTT CASRLRGVSTDTQYF
. TRBJ1-6 TRBV2 few TGTGCCAGCTCTCCGAAGGATCTCTATAATTCACCCCTCCACTTT CASSPKDLYNSPLHF
TRBD2 TRBJ2-1 TRBV28 . TGTGCCAGCAGTTTCCAGCGGGGAAGCTACAATGAGCAGTTCTTC CASSFQRGSYNEQFF
TRBD1 TRBJ2-7 TRBV29-1 . TGCAGCGTTCTGTGGACAGGATCCTACGAGCAGTACTTC CSVLWTGSYEQYF
TRBD2 TRBJ2-7 TRBV6-5 . TGTGCCAGCAGTATAGGTCTAGCGGGGGGCGAGCAGTACTTC CASSIGLAGGEQYF
TRBD2 TRBJ2-2 TRBV4-3 . TGCGCCAGCAGCCCCAGTGGGGGACTAGCGGGGGAGCTGTTTTTT CASSPSGGLAGELFF
TRBD2 TRBJ2-7 TRBV27 . TGTGCCAGCAGTTTCCGGACTAGCGGAGCCTACGAGCAGTACTTC CASSFRTSGAYEQYF
. TRBJ2-7 TRBV4-1 . TGCGCCAGCAGCTTATTTGACTCCTACGAGCAGTACTTC CASSLFDSYEQYF
TRBD2 TRBJ2-3 TRBV11-2 . TGTGCCAGCAGCTTAGAAGCGGGGATCACAGATACGCAGTATTTT CASSLEAGITDTQYF
. TRBJ2-3 TRBV10-1 . TGCGCCAGCAGTGAAACCAGACTTACCCCGGATACGCAGTATTTT CASSETRLTPDTQYF
. TRBJ2-7 TRBV13 . TGTGCCAGCAGCTTAGGGGAAGGCTACGAGCAGTACTTC CASSLGEGYEQYF
. TRBJ1-6 TRBV28 . TGTGCCAGCAGTTTAAGGGGTTTGGAGGGTAATTCACCCCTCCACTTT CASSLRGLEGNSPLHF
. TRBJ1-2 TRBV27 . TGTGCCAGCAGTTTAGGAGTCAGAGGGGAGGATGGCTACACCTTC CASSLGVRGEDGYTF
. TRBJ2-7 TRBV28 . TGTGCCAGCAGTACTTGGACAGCCCGCTACGAGCAGTACTTC CASSTWTARYEQYF
. TRBJ2-2 TRBV5-8 . TGTGCCAGCAGCCCACTAACAGGTTGGAACACCGGGGAGCTGTTTTTT CASSPLTGWNTGELFF
. TRBJ2-5 TRBV5-1 . TGCGCCAGCTTTCCACTTAACGGGGCAGAGACCCAGTACTTC CASFPLNGAETQYF
. TRBJ2-5 TRBV11-2 . TGTGCCAGCAGCTTGGGGCAGCCTCCGGAGACCCAGTACTTC CASSLGQPPETQYF
. TRBJ2-7 TRBV7-6 . TGTGCCAGCAGCTTAGGTCCGGAGTCCTACGAGCAGTACTTC CASSLGPESYEQYF
. TRBJ1-5 TRBV18 . TGTGCCAGCTCACCACAGGCTAGCAATCAGCCCCAGCATTTT CASSPQASNQPQHF
TRBD1 TRBJ2-1 TRBV9 . TGTGCCAGCAGCGTAGAAAGGGGCCCCGGGACAGCAGGCAATGAGCAGTTCTTC CASSVERGPGTAGNEQFF
TRBD1 TRBJ2-7 TRBV4-1 . TGCGCCAGCAGCCAAGATGCAGGGGGCTACTACGAGCAGTACTTC CASSQDAGGYYEQYF
TRBD1 TRBJ2-7 TRBV4-1 . TGCGCCAGCAGCCAAGATCTCGGGACAGAAGCCTACGAGCAGTACTTC CASSQDLGTEAYEQYF
TRBD2 TRBJ2-7 TRBV7-9 . TGTGCCAGCAGCGGAGAGGGGCGAGCGGGATCTATCTACGAGCAGTACTTC CASSGEGRAGSIYEQYF
TRBD1 TRBJ2-7 TRBV4-1 once TGCGCCAGCAGCCCCCGGGACAGGTCCTCCTACGAGCAGTACTTC CASSPRDRSSYEQYF
TRBD1 TRBJ2-2 TRBV5-1 . TGCGCCGGAAGACAGGGGGCTGGCGGGGAGCTGTTTTTT CAGRQGAGGELFF
. TRBJ2-7 TRBV11-2 . TGTGCCAGCAGCTTCGGGGGACTCACCTACGAGCAGTACTTC CASSFGGLTYEQYF
. TRBJ2-1 TRBV5-1 . TGCGCCAGCAGCTTGGTACCAAGTGGTGGGTACAATGAGCAGTTCTTC CASSLVPSGGYNEQFF
. TRBJ1-1 TRBV2 . TGTGCCAGCAGTGCGGGAACAGGAGCTTTCTTT CASSAGTGAFF
TRBD1 TRBJ1-2 TRBV6-5 once TGTGCCAGCAGTTTCGGGACAGGGGTGAACTATGGCTACACCTTC CASSFGTGVNYGYTF
. TRBJ1-4 TRBV29-1 . TGCAGCGTTGACCCGGGGGCGGGTGAAAAACTGTTTTTT CSVDPGAGEKLFF
. TRBJ1-3 TRBV6-5 . TGTGCCAGCAGTTACAATGAGGGTGGAAACACCATATATTTT CASSYNEGGNTIYF
. TRBJ2-5 TRBV2 . TGTGCCAGCAGTGATAGATCGGAGACCCAGTACTTC CASSDRSETQYF
. TRBJ1-6 TRBV5-1 . TGCGCCAGCTCCGAGGGAGGGTCAAATTCACCCCTCCACTTT CASSEGGSNSPLHF
TRBD1 TRBJ2-3 TRBV6-6 . TGTGCCAGCAGTTACTGGACAGGGGGCTTTACAGATACGCAGTATTTT CASSYWTGGFTDTQYF
. TRBJ1-2 TRBV7-2 . TGTGCCAGCAGCTTAGGGGGGGCTAACTATGGCTACACCTTC CASSLGGANYGYTF
. TRBJ1-1 TRBV27 . TGTGCCAGCTCCCTTGGTGAACAGGCGCCTGCTTTCTTT CASSLGEQAPAFF
TRBD2 TRBJ2-7 TRBV7-9 once TGTGCCAGCAGCCCAGGGACTAGCAAATACGAGCAGTACTTC CASSPGTSKYEQYF
. TRBJ2-7 TRBV19 . TGTGCCAGTAGTTTGGGACCCCGGGAAGCGCAGTACTTC CASSLGPREAQYF
. TRBJ2-1 TRBV29-1 once TGCAGCGTCTTCGGCAATGAGCAGTTCTTC CSVFGNEQFF
. TRBJ1-2 TRBV6-5 . TGTGCCAGCAGTTCCTACCTACAAGCTAACTATGGCTACACCTTC CASSSYLQANYGYTF
. TRBJ2-2 TRBV27 . TGTGCCAGCAGTTTATCGGGGGGTTCGAACACCGGGGAGCTGTTTTTT CASSLSGGSNTGELFF